The T cell receptor beta chain under discussion was sequenced for a study of blood T cell repertoires in COVID-19. On the study more broadly: COVID-19 samples collected from the United States, Italy and Spain covered acute and convalescent phases. Nucleic acid was either cDNA or gDNA, and it came from T cells, B-cell-depleted T cells, or PBMCs.

Produced via immunoSEQ multiplex PCR; TCRdb's table is partial and in-frame only. The sample records hundreds of thousands of clones, around nine tenths being singletons. Looked up from germline, CDR1 is SEHNR and CDR2 is FQNEAQ (reference sequence). The junction had 3 bases not matched to a gene; V was cut back by 2 bases and J by 5 bases. This CDR3 has 15 residues. Sequencing was carried out using PBMCs or T cells enriched from blood (not recorded which). The TCR sequence derives from a man aged 55-75 years who had recovered from COVID-19. V and J are TRBV7-9 and TRBJ1-4, with 9 positions matching TRBD1. CDR3 residues: CASSLYGQGNEKLFF. Here the CDR3 DNA reads TGTGCCAGCAGCTTATATGGACAGGGGAATGAAAAACTGTTTTTT.